These 11 T cell receptor beta chains share one sample of origin, sequenced in a study of T cell changes during pregnancy in multiple sclerosis. Assay: immunoSEQ multiplex PCR; the TCRdb copy retains only in-frame clones and omits some. Of fewer than 85,000 clones listed, 85% to 95% are singletons. Material: peripheral blood, obtained in the third trimester of pregnancy. All receptors derive from a female donor in good health, enrolled as a control in a pregnancy study.

The chain couples TRBV7-9 to TRBJ2-2; 12 nucleotides align to TRBD2. Germline V gene lookup returns CDR1 SEHNR and CDR2 FQNEAQ (reference sequence). V lost 4 bases to trimming and J lost 5 bases; unmatched junction nucleotides: 5. CDR3 length: 16 residues. The CDR3 here is CASSSGLAGRTGELFF. CDR3 sequence (DNA): TGTGCCAGCAGCTCCGGACTAGCGGGACGTACCGGGGAGCTGTTTTTT.

The V and J genes are TRBV25-1 and TRBJ2-3; 10 nucleotides agree with TRBD1. There are 16 residues in the CDR3. The ends lost 3 bases at V and 3 bases at J; junction bases unmatched: 6. The germline CDR1 and CDR2 sequences are MGHDK and SYGVNS. The CDR3 region is CASSDPGTGVTDTQYF. The CDR3 coding sequence is TGTGCCAGCAGTGATCCCGGGACAGGGGTGACAGATACGCAGTATTTT.

The chain links TRBV6-6 to TRBJ2-5, with D maybe TRBD1 (7 bases). V dropped 0 bases and J dropped 5 bases, with 13 bases sitting between them. The CDR3 totals 15 residues. Germline loops: CDR1 MNHNY, CDR2 SVGAGI (reference sequence). This chain's CDR3 is CASSYSAGGKETQYF. CDR3 bases: TGTGCCAGCAGTTACTCGGCAGGGGGGAAGGAGACCCAGTACTTC.

The rearrangement joins TRBV5-1 to TRBJ2-7; TRBD2 matches at 11 bases. The junction had 10 bases not matched to a gene; V was cut back by 1 base and J by 4 bases. This CDR3 is built from 17 residues. CDR1 SGHRS and CDR2 YFSETQ come from the germline V gene. As DNA, the CDR3 is TGCGCCAGCAGCTTGAGTAGCGGGAGGGCCAAGAATTACGAGCAGTACTTC. Its translation: CASSLSSGRAKNYEQYF.

This clone was observed a handful of times. The chain recombines TRBV29-1 with TRBJ2-7, with 11 nucleotides matching TRBD2. The CDR3 consists of 14 residues. V lost 4 bases, J lost 0 bases, and 2 bases stayed unmatched. Germline lookup yields CDR1 SQVTM and CDR2 ANQGSEA. The CDR3 nucleotides are TGCAGCGTTGGGGGACTAGCGGACTCCTACGAGCAGTACTTC. It is translated as CSVGGLADSYEQYF.

V usage is TRBV5-1 and J usage is TRBJ2-3, with D hard to call. Trimming pared 5 bases from V and 0 bases from J, leaving 13 bases between. CDR1 is SGHRS and CDR2 is YFSETQ in the germline V gene. The CDR3 is 15 residues long. CDR3 amino acids: CASRYSGHSTDTQYF. In DNA, the CDR3 is TGCGCCAGCAGATACTCTGGGCACAGCACAGATACGCAGTATTTT.

The chain joins TRBV7-9 to TRBJ1-6, with D unresolved. The CDR3 sequence is 14 residues long. V was cut by 3 bases and J by 11 bases, with 14 bases left in between. CDR1 and CDR2 (germline): SEHNR, FQNEAQ (reference sequence). CDR3 nucleotides: TGTGCCAGCAGCTTGAGGAGGGAATTTGCACCCCTCCACTTT. As protein: CASSLRREFAPLHF.

The chain combines TRBV20-1 with TRBJ2-3, with 7 bases matching TRBD1. The germline V gene has CDR1 DFQATT and CDR2 SNEGSKA (reference sequence). The CDR3 is 11 residues long. The CDR3 nucleotides are TGCAGCAGACAGGGTGCAGATACGCAGTATTTT. Translation gives CSRQGADTQYF.

V gene TRBV19 combines with J gene TRBJ1-5; D is unclear. Deletions cut 6 bases from V and 2 bases from J, with 17 bases between. This CDR3 contains 16 residues. Germline V gene data show CDR1 as LNHDA and CDR2 as SQIVND (reference sequence). DNA for the CDR3: TGTGCCAGTAGAAAGGACCGGGGTCGAGGCAATCAGCCCCAGCATTTT. Encoded protein: CASRKDRGRGNQPQHF. Supplemented by reference TRBV19 and TRBJ1-5, the full variable domain reads DGGITQSPKYLFRKEGQNVTLSCEQNLNHDAMYWYRQDPGQGLRLIYYSQIVNDFQKGDIAEGYSVSREKKESFPLTVTSAQKNPTAFYLCASRKDRGRGNQPQHFGDGTRLSIL.

This clone is a singleton in its sample. The chain couples TRBV4-1 to TRBJ2-1, with TRBD2 matching over 9 bases. The CDR3 loop spans 15 amino acids. The V gene's germline CDR1 is MGHRA and CDR2 YSYEKL. V shed 0 bases, J shed 7 bases, and the junction held 4 bases outside the gene matches. The CDR3 protein is CASSQERTSENEQFF. The CDR3 coding sequence is TGCGCCAGCAGCCAAGAGCGGACTAGCGAGAATGAGCAGTTCTTC.

The gene calls are TRBV4-1 and TRBJ1-2; the match to TRBD1 covers 9 bases. The germline CDR1 and CDR2 sequences are MGHRA and YSYEKL. V was clipped by 5 bases and J by 3 bases; unmatched bases: 10. The length of the CDR3 is 16 residues. CDR3 protein: CASSYPTRDRDYGYTF. Written as DNA, the CDR3 is TGCGCCAGCAGCTACCCAACCCGGGACAGGGACTATGGCTACACCTTC.